This T cell receptor beta chain was obtained from a study of molecular identifiers for immune sequencing clone quantification. Study overall: Across replicate runs, RNA obtained from around 18,000 or 91,000 naive CD8 cells was divided into five, with four undergoing sequencing.

This clonotype showed up just a few times. Its antigen is still unknown. Study observations and caveats: Clonotypes topping 20 RNA copies carried over 98% of effector molecules but under 1% of naive ones.

V was clipped by 0 bases and J by 0 bases; unmatched bases: 11. This CDR3 is built from 19 residues. The germline gives CDR1 LNHNV, CDR2 YYDKDF (reference sequence). Using its own MiXCR run on the PCR reads, TCRdb lists one record per CDR3 protein. The profile covers 63,000 or so distinct CDR3 sequences, with roughly 17% appearing a single time and approximately 1.4% taken by the ten largest. This receptor was obtained from a human donor in good health. Some libraries in this study had Jurkat cell RNA spiked in. Sequences were obtained from naive CD8+ T cells from blood, with Jurkat cell RNA spiked in. Subset of the sample: FACS-sorted CD8+CD4-CCR7+CD45RA+ naive T cells. J is TRBJ2-5 and V is TRBV15; 9 bases align to TRBD2. The CDR3 nucleotides read TGTGCCACCAGCAGAGATCCTTGGCGGGAGGGTGAGAACCAAGAGACCCAGTACTTC. This codes for CATSRDPWREGENQETQYF.